This T cell receptor beta chain was recovered during a study of neurological immune-mediated disorders. Study-wide points: The absence of any CDR3 amino acid sequence shared by expanded clones across subjects suggests that repertoires were private in all groups. In HTLV-1-associated myelopathy, TCR clonal expansion was greatest, and in multiple sclerosis it was least, below healthy controls.

V was clipped by 1 base and J by 5 bases, with 11 bases between them. The germline V gene has CDR1 SGHTA and CDR2 FQGNSA. This CDR3 spans 14 amino acids. This clonotype was counted ten times or more. Its antigen remains unknown. The team produced cDNA through 5'RACE using 10-nucleotide random UMIs. Every sequencing run generated over 170 million TCR-beta sequences from 15-18 subjects. One entry per CDR3 protein, called by TCRdb with MiXCR from the 5' RACE reads. The sample has under 35,000 distinct CDR3 sequences, around 21% seen once. What was sequenced was CD4+ T cells from blood. The chain couples TRBV7-2 to TRBJ1-1, with D uncertain. The sequence derives from a man in his fifties or sixties with HTLV-1-associated myelopathy (HAM/TSP). The CDR3 loop is CASSLDSSRTEAFF. The CDR3 nucleotides read TGTGCCAGCAGCTTAGACAGTTCGCGGACTGAAGCTTTCTTT.